This TCR beta chain was retrieved from a study of blood T cell repertoires in COVID-19. Sequencing was performed with immunoSEQ multiplex PCR; in TCRdb, only in-frame clones are kept and a portion is missing. The sample carries over 200,000 clones, approximately 84% recorded once. Trimming took 2 bases from V and 3 from J, leaving 5 bases between them. This CDR3 has 12 residues. Looked up from germline, CDR1 is LGHDT and CDR2 is YNNKEL (reference sequence). Sequencing used peripheral blood. This TCR derives from a woman younger than 45 who had recovered from COVID-19. The chain carries TRBV3-1 (or the pseudogene TRBV3-2) and TRBJ2-7; D not resolved. The DNA for the CDR3 is TGTGCCAGCAGCCAACTTAACTACGAGCAGTACTTC. Protein product: CASSQLNYEQYF.